This T cell receptor (beta chain) was identified during a study of technical replicates of blood from several donors. The protocol was immunoSEQ multiplex PCR, while the TCRdb copy is restricted to in-frame clones and leaves out a portion. This table holds tens of thousands of clones, roughly 95% found once. V lost 7 bases, J lost 8 bases, and 11 bases lay in between. The CDR3 spans 12 residues. Per germline, CDR1 SNHLY and CDR2 FYNNEI. This TCR was sampled from a human donor in good health. The specimen sequenced was T cells isolated from PBMCs. The J gene is TRBJ2-2, the V gene TRBV2, with D tentatively TRBD1 (6 bases). The CDR3 here is CASKQGLGELFF. In nucleotides, the CDR3 is TGTGCCAGCAAACAGGGTCTTGGGGAGCTGTTTTTT.